The rows below give T cell receptor beta chains drawn from one sample of a study of T cell changes during pregnancy in multiple sclerosis. The repertoire was sequenced with immunoSEQ multiplex PCR; TCRdb's copy has only in-frame clones and lacks some. The sample records 50,000 to 60,000 clones, approximately 91% being singletons. The material was CD4+ T cells from peripheral blood mononuclear cells, obtained in the second trimester of pregnancy. The source is a female donor with multiple sclerosis, enrolled in a pregnancy study. The CDR3 runs from the conserved cysteine through the conserved F or W. A D gene is named only where the DNA matches it firmly. The size of a clone is reported for some rows only, either as once, few or many, or as a class for expanded clones.

D gene	clone size	V gene	CDR3 length	J gene	CDR3 DNA	CDR3 protein
.	.	TRBV18	14	TRBJ1-4	TGTGCCAGCTCACCAGGGCCCAGGGAGGGAGGACTGTTTTTT	CASSPGPREGGLFF
TRBD1	once	TRBV10-1	13	TRBJ2-2	TGCGCCAGCAGCGAGACAGGGCCTGGGGAGCTGTTTTTT	CASSETGPGELFF
.	.	TRBV6-1	14	TRBJ1-1	TGTGCCAGCAGTGAAAACAGAATGAACACTGAAGCTTTCTTT	CASSENRMNTEAFF
.	.	TRBV19	14	TRBJ2-3	TGTGCCAGTAAACTTAAGCTAGCAACAGATACGCAGTATTTT	CASKLKLATDTQYF
.	.	TRBV11-2	13	TRBJ2-7	TGTGCCAGCAGCTACAGGCGAGCCTACGAGCAGTACTTC	CASSYRRAYEQYF
TRBD1	.	TRBV5-1	16	TRBJ2-5	TGCGCCAGCAGCTTTCGGTTGACAGGGGGGTTGGAGACCCAGTACTTC	CASSFRLTGGLETQYF
TRBD2	.	TRBV6-5	15	TRBJ2-3	TGTGCCAGCGGGGGACTAGCGTCTAGCACAGATACGCAGTATTTT	CASGGLASSTDTQYF
TRBD1	.	TRBV29-1	16	TRBJ2-6	TGCAGCGTTGTGGGACAGCTAAGTTCTGGGGCCAACGTCCTGACTTTC	CSVVGQLSSGANVLTF
.	.	TRBV2	14	TRBJ2-3	TGTGCCGGGTCGTGGGCGCGAGGCACAGATACGCAGTATTTT	CAGSWARGTDTQYF
.	.	TRBV2	14	TRBJ1-6	TGTGCCAGCAGGGACAGCTCCTATAATTCACCCCTCCACTTT	CASRDSSYNSPLHF
TRBD2	.	TRBV4-1	15	TRBJ2-7	TGCGCCAGCAGCCAACTATTAGCGGGAGAACGAGAGCAGTACTTC	CASSQLLAGEREQYF
.	.	TRBV9	16	TRBJ2-1	TGTGCCAGCAGCTATCCCCAGGCTTCTGTCTACAATGAGCAGTTCTTC	CASSYPQASVYNEQFF
.	.	TRBV7-2	15	TRBJ2-5	TGTGCCAGCAGCCACCATACGAGGACTTGGGAGACCCAGTACTTC	CASSHHTRTWETQYF